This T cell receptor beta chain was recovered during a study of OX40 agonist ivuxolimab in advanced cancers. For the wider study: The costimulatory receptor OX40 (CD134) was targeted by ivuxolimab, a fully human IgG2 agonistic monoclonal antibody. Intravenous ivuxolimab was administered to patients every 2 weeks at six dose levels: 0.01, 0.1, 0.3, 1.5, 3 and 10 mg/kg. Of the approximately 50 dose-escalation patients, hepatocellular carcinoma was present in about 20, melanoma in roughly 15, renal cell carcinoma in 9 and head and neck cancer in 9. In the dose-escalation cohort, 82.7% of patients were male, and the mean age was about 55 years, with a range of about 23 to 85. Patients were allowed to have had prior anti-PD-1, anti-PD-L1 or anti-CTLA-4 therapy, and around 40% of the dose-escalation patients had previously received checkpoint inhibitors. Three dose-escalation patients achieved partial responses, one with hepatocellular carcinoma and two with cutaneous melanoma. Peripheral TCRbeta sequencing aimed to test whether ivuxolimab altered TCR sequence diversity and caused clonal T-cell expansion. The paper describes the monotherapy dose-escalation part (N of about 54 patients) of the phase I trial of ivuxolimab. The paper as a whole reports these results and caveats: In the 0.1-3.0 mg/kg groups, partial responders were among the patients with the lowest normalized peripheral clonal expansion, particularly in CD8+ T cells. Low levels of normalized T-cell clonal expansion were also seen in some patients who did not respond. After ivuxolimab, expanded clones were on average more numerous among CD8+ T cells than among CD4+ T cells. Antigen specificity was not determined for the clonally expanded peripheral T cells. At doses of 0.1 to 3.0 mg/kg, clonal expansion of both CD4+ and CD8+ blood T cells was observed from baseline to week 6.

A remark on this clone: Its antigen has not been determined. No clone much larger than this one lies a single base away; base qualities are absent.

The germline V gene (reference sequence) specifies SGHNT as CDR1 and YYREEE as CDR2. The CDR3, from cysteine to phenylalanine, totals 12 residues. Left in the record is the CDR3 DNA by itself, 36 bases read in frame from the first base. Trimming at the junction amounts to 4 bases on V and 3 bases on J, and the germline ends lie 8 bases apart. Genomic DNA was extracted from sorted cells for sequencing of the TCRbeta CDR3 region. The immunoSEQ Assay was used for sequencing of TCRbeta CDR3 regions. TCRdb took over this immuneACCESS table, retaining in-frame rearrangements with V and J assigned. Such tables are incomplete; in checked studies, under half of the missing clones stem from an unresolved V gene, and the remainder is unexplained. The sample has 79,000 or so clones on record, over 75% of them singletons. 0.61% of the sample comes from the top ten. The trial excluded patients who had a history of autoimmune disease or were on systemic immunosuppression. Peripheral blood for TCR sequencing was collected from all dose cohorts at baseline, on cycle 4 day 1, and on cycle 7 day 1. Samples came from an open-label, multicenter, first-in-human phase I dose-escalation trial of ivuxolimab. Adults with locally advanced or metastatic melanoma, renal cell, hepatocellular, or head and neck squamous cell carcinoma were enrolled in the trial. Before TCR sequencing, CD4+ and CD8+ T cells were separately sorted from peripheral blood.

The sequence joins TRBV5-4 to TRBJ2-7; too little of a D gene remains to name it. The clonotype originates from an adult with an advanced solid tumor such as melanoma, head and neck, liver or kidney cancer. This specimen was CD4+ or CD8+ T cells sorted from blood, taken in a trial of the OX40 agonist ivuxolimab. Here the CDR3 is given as CASSRTGYEQYF. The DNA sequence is TGTGCCAGCAGCCGCACCGGCTACGAGCAGTACTTC.